These 20 T cell receptor beta chains came from one sample sequenced in a study of blood T cell repertoires in COVID-19. The repertoire was sequenced with immunoSEQ multiplex PCR; TCRdb's copy has only in-frame clones and lacks some. The table lists 300,000 to 350,000 clones, 75% to 95% of them singletons. Sequenced sample: peripheral blood. The receptors come from a woman between 25 and 40 years old with COVID-19, enrolled during active disease.

The rearrangement uses TRBV4-2 and TRBJ1-3; D remains ambiguous. With 1 base removed from V and 0 bases from J, the gap between germline ends came to 7 bases. Per the germline V gene, CDR1 is LGHNA and CDR2 is YNFKEQ. The CDR3 spans 15 residues. The CDR3 coding sequence is TGTGCCAGCAGCCAAGGGGCCCCCTCTGGAAACACCATATATTTT. This sequence encodes CASSQGAPSGNTIYF.

The chain employs TRBV2 and TRBJ2-7; TRBD2 matches 7 bases. The ends lost 5 bases at V and 1 base at J; junction bases unmatched: 14. Germline V gene sequence: CDR1 SNHLY, CDR2 FYNNEI. This CDR3 region has 17 residues. The CDR3 DNA reads TGTGCCAGCAGTCCCGAGGGGCTAGCGGTTGGTTCCTACGAGCAGTACTTC. This sequence encodes CASSPEGLAVGSYEQYF.

The chain recombines TRBV7-2 with TRBJ2-7; D not certain. Germline lookup yields CDR1 SGHTA and CDR2 FQGNSA. The CDR3 consists of 15 residues. V was shortened by 1 base and J by 0 bases, with 10 bases between the two germline ends. CDR3 DNA sequence: TGTGCCAGCAGCTTAGGTCCCCAGCGCTCCTACGAGCAGTACTTC. It encodes CASSLGPQRSYEQYF.

The chain carries TRBV5-1 and TRBJ1-1; 8 bases are shared with TRBD1. After removal of 2 bases from V and 4 bases from J, the junction contained 4 bases not matched to a gene. This CDR3 contains 14 residues. CDR1 SGHRS and CDR2 YFSETQ come from the germline V gene. The CDR3 region has the DNA TGCGCCAGCAGCTTATCACAGGGGGGCACTGAAGCTTTCTTT. Residues: CASSLSQGGTEAFF.

V and J are TRBV10-1 and TRBJ1-4; possible D gene TRBD1, 5 bases. This CDR3 comprises 15 residues. The V gene's germline CDR1 is WNHNN and CDR2 SYGVQD (reference sequence). The V gene lost 11 bases and the J gene lost 6 bases, with 22 bases spanning the gap. In DNA form, the CDR3 reads TGCGCCCACGACGGAAGATCGGGGACTGATGAAAAACTGTTTTTT. Its protein product is CAHDGRSGTDEKLFF.

This chain links TRBV6-5 with TRBJ2-7; 7 bases agree with TRBD2. After removal of 7 bases from V and 5 bases from J, the junction contained 11 bases not matched to a gene. The CDR3 runs 14 residues. Germline V gene sequence: CDR1 MNHEY, CDR2 SVGAGI. The CDR3 here is CASITQPGGHEQYF. The CDR3 DNA reads TGTGCCAGCATCACCCAACCGGGAGGCCACGAGCAGTACTTC.

Only a few counts were recorded for this clone. The chain employs TRBV6-5 and TRBJ1-6, with D perhaps matching TRBD1 (5 bases). V dropped 5 bases and J dropped 8 bases, with 13 bases sitting between them. The CDR3 runs to 14 residues. CDR1 and CDR2 from the germline V gene are MNHEY and SVGAGI. CDR3 residues: CASSNRDSHSPLHF. The CDR3 coding sequence is TGTGCCAGCAGTAACCGGGACTCCCATTCACCCCTCCACTTT.

The J gene is TRBJ2-5, the V gene TRBV5-4; unclear D gene. The V gene's germline CDR1 is SGHNT and CDR2 YYREEE (reference sequence). The V end was cut by 2 bases, the J end by 1 base, with 6 bases between. CDR3 length: 13 residues. The CDR3 bases are TGTGCCAGCAGCTTCCCGGGCCAAGAGACCCAGTACTTC. This codes for CASSFPGQETQYF.

The chain has TRBV9 and TRBJ2-1; no definite D call. V lost 0 bases to trimming and J lost 8 bases, with 9 bases between them. The CDR3 runs to 13 residues. Germline V lookup: CDR1 SGDLS, CDR2 YYNGEE. CDR3 in amino acids: CASSVVSGHEQFF. The CDR3 nucleotides read TGTGCCAGCAGCGTAGTTTCTGGCCATGAGCAGTTCTTC.

The chain carries TRBV2 and TRBJ1-3; D may be TRBD1 (5 bases). Trimming left V 6 bases short and J 4 bases short, with 10 bases between. The length of the CDR3 is 13 residues. CDR1 is SNHLY, CDR2 FYNNEI, per germline. The CDR3 nucleotides read TGTGCCAGCAGCCAGGGTCAGGGAAACACCATATATTTT. It specifies CASSQGQGNTIYF.

This chain links TRBV30 with TRBJ1-6; 10 nucleotides line up with TRBD1. The CDR3 sequence is 14 residues long. The germline gives CDR1 GTSNPN, CDR2 SVGIG (reference sequence). With 5 bases clipped from V and 13 bases from J, the junction kept 11 bases outside the gene matches. The CDR3 loop is CAWFGTGVRLPLHF. In DNA, the CDR3 is TGTGCCTGGTTCGGGACAGGGGTTAGGTTGCCCCTCCACTTT.

This chain uses TRBV28 with TRBJ1-6; 7 bases align to TRBD1. There are 15 residues in the CDR3. CDR1 is MDHEN and CDR2 is SYDVKM in the germline V gene. The trim removed 4 bases at V and 11 bases at J, leaving 11 bases unmatched. Here the CDR3 reads CASSSAGTEYPPLHF. CDR3 DNA: TGTGCCAGCAGTTCCGCCGGGACAGAATACCCACCCCTCCACTTT.

The V and J genes are TRBV27 and TRBJ2-7, with D possibly matching TRBD1 (5 bases). V lost 0 bases and J lost 0, with 9 bases in between. Looked up from germline, CDR1 is MNHEY and CDR2 is SMNVEV (reference sequence). CDR3 length equals 15 residues. The CDR3 DNA is TGTGCCAGCAGTTTATCCGCGACAGTCTCCTACGAGCAGTACTTC. This codes for CASSLSATVSYEQYF.

The chain couples TRBV29-1 to TRBJ1-1, with D possibly being TRBD1 (5 bases). The germline V gene encodes CDR1 SQVTM and CDR2 ANQGSEA. This CDR3 is built from 11 residues. V lost 7 bases and J 5 bases, leaving 11 bases between the germline ends. The DNA of the CDR3 is TGCAGCGGTCAGGGAGGGACTGAAGCTTTCTTT. It yields the protein CSGQGGTEAFF.

The V and J genes are TRBV6-5 and TRBJ2-5, with 13 bases identical to TRBD2. V lost 8 bases to trimming and J lost 4 bases; unmatched junction nucleotides: 7. Germline CDR1 MNHEY, CDR2 SVGAGI. CDR3 length equals 15 residues. CDR3 in amino acids: CASPGGLAGSETQYF. The CDR3, as DNA: TGTGCCAGCCCGGGGGGACTAGCGGGATCAGAGACCCAGTACTTC.

This chain links TRBV25-1 with TRBJ1-4; 8 nucleotides line up with TRBD1. After removal of 4 bases from V and 6 bases from J, the junction contained 7 bases not matched to a gene. This CDR3 is built from 15 residues. Germline CDR1 MGHDK, CDR2 SYGVNS. CDR3: CASSGQGASYEKLFF. In nucleotides, the CDR3 is TGTGCCAGCAGTGGTCAGGGGGCGTCCTATGAAAAACTGTTTTTT.

The chain carries TRBV2 and TRBJ1-4; TRBD1 might be the D (5 bases). The CDR3 consists of 16 residues. The V end lost 3 bases, the J end lost 0 bases, and 11 bases lay between the germline ends. The germline V gene has CDR1 SNHLY and CDR2 FYNNEI. The CDR3 region has the DNA TGTGCCAGCAGTGAGTCAAAACAGGCAACTAATGAAAAACTGTTTTTT. Residues: CASSESKQATNEKLFF.

This clone came up once. V gene TRBV10-3 combines with J gene TRBJ2-1; no definite D call. This CDR3 has 12 amino acids. V gave up 3 bases and J gave up 9 bases, with 9 bases separating them. Germline V CDR1 and CDR2: ENHRY, SYGVKD. DNA for the CDR3: TGTGCCATCAGTGACATGGGCATTGAGCAGTTCTTC. Amino acids: CAISDMGIEQFF.

The genes are TRBV6-5 and TRBJ1-1, with TRBD1 as a possible D gene (6 bases). From germline, CDR1 is MNHEY and CDR2 SVGAGI. The CDR3 has 16 amino acids. The V end lost 4 bases, the J end lost 0 bases, and 15 bases lay between the germline ends. The CDR3 region is CASSFRTAGVNTEAFF. For the CDR3, the DNA is TGTGCCAGCAGTTTCAGGACAGCTGGGGTGAACACTGAAGCTTTCTTT.

This clone was counted a single time. CDR3 nucleotide sequence: TGTGCCAGCAGCCAGGCCCGGGGGGGCGGCACGCAGTATTTT. Its protein product is CASSQARGGGTQYF. The chain has TRBV3-1 (or the pseudogene TRBV3-2) and TRBJ2-3; 8 bases map to TRBD2. Per germline, CDR1 LGHDT and CDR2 YNNKEL (reference sequence). This CDR3 comprises 14 residues. V gave up 3 bases and J gave up 9 bases; unmatched junction bases: 8.